The present T cell receptor (beta chain) was sequenced within a study of Graves' ophthalmopathy and Graves' hyperthyroidism. General observations from the study: Most thyroid clonotypes with frequency above 0.001 were detected in blood too.

The germline gives CDR1 SGHTA, CDR2 FQGNSA. V trimming: 3 bases; J trimming: 6 bases; junction bases outside the gene matches: 5. The CDR3 extends over 15 amino acids. This clonotype has at least ten counts. Antigen: not known. For repertoire sequencing, the TCR beta CDR3 regions were amplified from RNA transcripts. HTBI-primed first-round RT-PCR preceded second-round multiplex PCR. TCRdb reanalysed the multiplex PCR reads using MiXCR and keeps one entry per CDR3 protein. The top ten clones hold 11% of a sample with more than 1,000,000 distinct CDR3 sequences, roughly 35% of them seen once. The chain is built from TRBV7-2 and TRBJ2-2; 9 nucleotides line up with TRBD2. This TCR was recovered from an adult man with Graves' hyperthyroidism. The material sequenced was peripheral blood or thyroid tissue (not recorded which). Written as DNA, the CDR3 is TGTGCCAGCAGCTTGGAGACTAGCGGACCCGGGGAGCTGTTTTTT. Residues: CASSLETSGPGELFF.